The 16 T cell receptor beta chains below all came from one sample that was sequenced in a study of blood T cell repertoires in COVID-19. Profiling relied on immunoSEQ multiplex PCR, and the TCRdb table lists in-frame clones only, not all of them. The sample gives some 48,000 clones, roughly 84% of which show up once; 6% to 9% is in the top ten. The sequencing input was peripheral blood. These TCRs come from a human donor in a cohort sampled during active COVID-19.

V and J are TRBV7-9 and TRBJ2-2; a weak D match, TRBD1 (5 bases). CDR3 length equals 15 residues. With 1 base removed from V and 0 bases from J, the gap between germline ends came to 6 bases. The V gene's germline CDR1 is SEHNR and CDR2 FQNEAQ (reference sequence). CDR3 protein: CASSLGTPNTGELFF. The CDR3, as DNA: TGTGCCAGCAGCTTAGGGACACCGAACACCGGGGAGCTGTTTTTT.

CDR3 loop: CASSESGDANEKLFF. CDR3 nucleotides: TGTGCCAGCAGTGAAAGTGGAGATGCTAATGAAAAACTGTTTTTT. V gene TRBV2 combines with J gene TRBJ1-4; D not certain. Germline CDR1 is SNHLY and CDR2 is FYNNEI. V dropped 2 bases and J dropped 3 bases, with 10 bases sitting between them. The CDR3 covers 15 residues.

This chain connects TRBV19 to TRBJ1-2, with D possibly TRBD1 on 6 matching bases. The length of the CDR3 is 12 residues. V was cut by 7 bases and J by 6 bases, with 12 bases left in between. CDR1 and CDR2 from the germline V gene are LNHDA and SQIVND (reference sequence). The CDR3 spells CASTDSFNGYTF. The CDR3 DNA reads TGTGCCAGTACGGACAGTTTTAATGGCTACACCTTC.

The genes are TRBV18 and TRBJ2-5, with TRBD1 as a possible D gene (6 bases). The germline V gene has CDR1 KGHSH and CDR2 LQKENI. The CDR3 loop spans 14 amino acids. Between the trimmed V and J ends, which lost 2 bases and 0 bases, there was a span of 7 bases. CDR3 residues: CASSPDRNQETQYF. The CDR3 bases are TGTGCCAGCTCACCAGACAGGAACCAAGAGACCCAGTACTTC.

The V call is TRBV28, the J call TRBJ1-2; 7 bases are a match to TRBD1. The CDR3 is made up of 15 amino acids. Per germline, CDR1 MDHEN and CDR2 SYDVKM. Unmatched junction bases numbered 13, after V lost 9 bases and J lost 3 bases. The CDR3 sequence is CASLSIGQGDYGYTF. The CDR3 DNA reads as TGTGCCAGTCTTTCTATAGGGCAGGGGGACTATGGCTACACCTTC.

This sequence joins TRBV6-5 and TRBJ1-5; D may be TRBD1 (5 bases). The V end lost 6 bases, the J end lost 0 bases, and 12 bases lay between the germline ends. CDR3 length: 15 residues. CDR1 and CDR2 from the germline V gene are MNHEY and SVGAGI. The CDR3 DNA sequence: TGTGCCAGCAGCCGTAGACAGACTAGCAATCAGCCCCAGCATTTT. This sequence encodes CASSRRQTSNQPQHF.

The V gene is TRBV5-1, the J gene TRBJ2-7; 10 positions match TRBD2. Germline V lookup: CDR1 SGHRS, CDR2 YFSETQ. The CDR3 covers 15 residues. V gave up 4 bases and J gave up 1 base; unmatched junction bases: 5. CDR3 protein: CASSALAGVSYEQYF. As DNA, the CDR3 is TGCGCCAGCAGCGCCCTAGCGGGAGTATCCTACGAGCAGTACTTC.

This clone was detected only a few times. The rearrangement links TRBV10-3 to TRBJ1-1, with D perhaps matching TRBD1 (5 bases). CDR3 size: 11 residues. In germline, CDR1 is ENHRY, CDR2 SYGVKD. The germline V and J ends were trimmed by 6 bases and 4 bases, with 6 bases remaining between them. CDR3 protein: CAISDSTEAFF. CDR3 nucleotide sequence: TGTGCCATCAGCGACAGCACTGAAGCTTTCTTT.

The CDR3 coding sequence is TGTGCCAGCAGCTTAGGGGGCCTAGCGGGAGAACGTGGCGGGGAGCTGTTTTTT. This sequence encodes CASSLGGLAGERGGELFF. V is TRBV13 and J is TRBJ2-2, with 10 bases identical to TRBD2. The CDR3 runs to 18 residues. Germline values: CDR1 PRHDT, CDR2 FYEKMQ (reference sequence). J gave up 7 bases and V 0 bases, and 11 bases lay outside the gene matches.

V is TRBV5-5 and J is TRBJ1-2; D is uncertain. The V gene lost 0 bases and the J gene lost 4 bases, with 10 bases spanning the gap. CDR3 length: 14 residues. Germline V lookup: CDR1 SGHKS, CDR2 YYEKEE (reference sequence). The CDR3 here is CASSLEPSPYGYTF. The CDR3 bases are TGTGCCAGCAGCTTGGAGCCCTCTCCCTATGGCTACACCTTC.

The chain couples TRBV12-5 to TRBJ1-1, with D tentatively TRBD1 (6 bases). CDR3 length: 15 amino acids. V lost 11 bases and J 1 base, leaving 20 bases between the germline ends. Germline V gene lookup returns CDR1 LGHNT and CDR2 FRNRAP. CDR3 protein: CASGKNRDGNTEAFF. DNA for the CDR3: TGTGCTTCGGGGAAAAACAGGGACGGGAACACTGAAGCTTTCTTT.

CDR3: CASSQTAGAHNEQFF. The CDR3 coding sequence is TGTGCCAGCAGCCAAACAGCGGGAGCACACAATGAGCAGTTCTTC. This sequence joins TRBV14 and TRBJ2-1, with 8 bases matching TRBD2. Germline V gene lookup returns CDR1 SGHDN and CDR2 FVKESK. The CDR3 is 15 residues long. The V gene end was trimmed by 2 bases and the J gene end by 5 bases; junction bases not matched to a gene: 5.

This clone is labeled medium-sized. V usage is TRBV18 and J usage is TRBJ2-1; D uncertain. The V and J ends lost 5 bases and 1 base respectively, with 15 bases between them. Germline loops: CDR1 KGHSH, CDR2 LQKENI. The CDR3 is 16 residues long. This CDR3 is CASSTANSLSYNEQFF. The CDR3 DNA follows: TGTGCCAGCTCAACTGCGAACTCCTTATCCTACAATGAGCAGTTCTTC.

This sequence joins TRBV4-3 and TRBJ2-7; TRBD2 aligns across 7 bases. Germline-derived CDR1 and CDR2 are LGHNA and YSLEER. This CDR3 has 15 residues. V lost 5 bases and J lost 3; bases outside the gene matches: 10. The CDR3 DNA reads as TGCGCCAGCAGCTCCTCGGCGGGAGACGTCTACGAGCAGTACTTC. It is translated as CASSSSAGDVYEQYF.

V is TRBV6-1 and J is TRBJ1-5; D is unresolved. The CDR3 loop spans 16 amino acids. The V end lost 0 bases, the J end lost 6 bases, and 15 bases lay between the germline ends. Germline loops: CDR1 MNHNS, CDR2 SASEGT. The CDR3 region is CASSEALRQASQPQHF. CDR3 nucleotide sequence: TGTGCCAGCAGTGAAGCGCTTCGGCAGGCCTCTCAGCCCCAGCATTTT.

This chain joins TRBV29-1 and TRBJ2-1; 10 nucleotides line up with TRBD1. CDR1 is SQVTM, CDR2 ANQGSEA, per germline. V shed 4 bases, J shed 0 bases, and the junction held 3 bases outside the gene matches. This CDR3 region has 15 residues. CDR3 coding DNA: TGCAGCGTTGCGGGACAGGGGCTCTCCTACAATGAGCAGTTCTTC. It codes for CSVAGQGLSYNEQFF.